This section outlines one T cell receptor beta chain sequence together with its context. What it recognizes is unknown. The data derive from a study of cytomegalovirus exposure and HLA in healthy donors. The primer mix had 60 Vbeta and 13 Jbeta primers. Per the original data handling: As a later analysis found, there were 70 million to 80 million unique TCR beta chains, of which roughly 11 million were shared. TCRdb's copy holds only in-frame clones and misses some; the assay was immunoSEQ multiplex PCR. V and J calls and clone size are copied from that table; D and trimming were computed from the DNA. This table holds fewer than 130,000 clones, about 90% found once. Study results and limitations: When presence/absence was analysed, sequencing depth was taken to be roughly uniform across donors. Sequencing likely produced, as an artifact, a cluster of highly shared sequence variants.

Germline values: CDR1 SGHTA, CDR2 FQGNSA. There are 16 residues in the CDR3. Unmatched junction bases numbered 10, after V lost 4 bases and J lost 3 bases. The receptor's source is a man aged 40-50 years in good health and CMV-seronegative. Sequencing was carried out using PBMCs. V and J are TRBV7-2 and TRBJ2-7, with TRBD1 matching over 9 bases. The CDR3 spells CASSSIPGQGFYEQYF. Written as DNA, the CDR3 is TGTGCCAGCAGCTCCATCCCGGGACAGGGTTTCTACGAGCAGTACTTC.